The source of this T cell receptor beta chain is a study of regulatory T cells in long-lasting Graves disease (dated by TCRdb to about 2021). Study-level background: Patients with newly diagnosed Graves' disease had been on antithyroid drugs for under 3 months. Peripheral blood TCR sequencing and RNA sequencing compared persistent Graves' disease patients with newly diagnosed Graves' disease patients. The study took place in China and was registered as a clinical trial. A total of around 35 samples were covered by TCR sequencing, comprising some 13 persistent and roughly 20 newly diagnosed Graves' disease patients. The paper as a whole reports these results and caveats: Preferential use of TRBV28, TRBJ1-2 and TRBJ2-5 was observed in persistent disease, whereas TRBV20-1 and TRBJ2-1 were favored in newly diagnosed disease. The authors acknowledged the small sample size as a limitation that may reduce accuracy. More public clonotypes were shared among persistent patients (under 3,000) than among newly diagnosed patients (966). The study examined only peripheral blood because the primary lesion, thyroid tissue, could not be accessed. Persistent Graves' disease patients showed lower TCR Shannon entropy and fewer highly expanded clones than newly diagnosed patients, suggesting clonal expansion. Sequencing and analysis were limited to the TCR beta chain.

This specimen's time point label, interpreted: newly diagnosed GD, antithyroid drugs for less than 3 months. RNA was extracted from PBMCs in TRIzol for both TCR sequencing and RNA sequencing. Graves' disease was diagnosed according to American Thyroid Association guidelines. Patients were recruited from an endocrinology department in Xi'an, China. Each patient gave around 9.2 milliliters of peripheral blood, collected in an EDTA anticoagulant tube. Ficoll Paque Plus density gradient separation was used to isolate PBMCs, and no additional T cell sorting was done. RNA quality was checked with an Agilent 2100 Bioanalyzer and agarose gel, and concentration with a NanoDrop 2000. Receptor amplification or capture employed multiplex PCR. Data came from an Illumina HiSeq 4000. TCR beta libraries were built with iRepertoire HTBI primers and Arm-PCR amplification of CDR3 regions. Gel purification was performed on PCR products prior to sequencing. The original pipeline was this. A total of some 65 TRBV and under 15 TRBJ segments were identified across samples and were used for gene usage analysis of CDR3 amino acid clonotypes. COPE and FqMerger were used to merge the filtered high-quality paired reads into contigs. BLAST was used to align contigs to IMGT TRBV, TRBD and TRBJ reference genes, and CDR3 was defined according to IMGT. Any clonotype with a frequency above 0.1% was classified as a highly expanded clone. Shannon entropy served as the measure of repertoire diversity, while the Gini coefficient captured V-J evenness. A clonotype found in more than one individual was treated as public. Using fastp at Q25 and MiXCR, TCRdb reprocessed the public reads and kept productive beta chains. Each CDR3 protein appears once, grouped with its most common genes and DNA. Clone size and V and J calls follow TCRdb, not the original study. Present in this sample are some 450,000 distinct CDR3 sequences, approximately 16% of which were seen just once. The leading ten clones occupy over 8.5% of the sample.

V is clipped by 6 bases and J by 4 bases, and the sequence between their germline boundaries is 26 bases long. CDR3 length: 18 amino acids, cysteine to phenylalanine. The kept DNA is CDR3 alone, 54 bases in frame from the first base. The germline V gene provides CDR1 MNHEY and CDR2 SVGEGT. This clonotype was seen a handful of times. The antigen it recognizes is unknown. No base-level quality is on record; no much larger clone is a single base apart. A further study also used this sample, focusing on T cells in Graves' hyperthyroidism and ophthalmopathy. As that second paper reports: Stable Graves' hyperthyroidism was defined as the absence of progression to ophthalmopathy over 18 months of follow-up. Hyperthyroidism patients were newly diagnosed, with disease duration under 2 months, and aged 18 to 65 years. Any patient with an uncontrolled infection, another autoimmune disease, pregnancy or lactation was excluded. Diagnoses were established on the basis of clinical symptoms, serum thyroxine and TRAb, thyroid ultrasound, and orbital computed tomography. The TCR CDR3 was subjected to a first round of RT-PCR using the HTBI primer set and the Qiagen OneStep RT-PCR kit. Blood samples also contained most of the expanded thyroid clonotypes (frequency above 0.001), which suggests that blood repertoires may reflect thyroid immune responses. Ophthalmopathy was separated from stable hyperthyroidism by a 13 V-J signature model, with over 85% sensitivity and about 81% specificity obtained in cross-validation and 80%/75% obtained in testing. During validation, the model predicted progression to ophthalmopathy a median of around 6 months ahead of onset, with 70.59% sensitivity and 72% to 80% specificity. To identify TCR V-J signatures that set the groups apart, the researchers used a discovery cohort of about a hundred patients, made up of under 45 with Graves' ophthalmopathy and 55 to 65 with stable Graves' hyperthyroidism. Prospective prediction of ophthalmopathy was tested in an independent validation cohort consisting of under 20 hyperthyroidism patients and more than 15 patients who later progressed to ophthalmopathy. The roughly 99 discovery patients were divided at random into training and test sets in a 7:3 ratio. In addition, the study compared T-cell repertoires in thyroid tissue and in blood from about six Graves' hyperthyroidism patients. Once sampling was done, hyperthyroidism patients were given methimazole at a starting dose of 30 mg daily, whereas ophthalmopathy patients were given high-dose intravenous methylprednisolone. The libraries were constructed in a second round of multiplex PCR and then size-selected and purified. Paired-end sequencing of the libraries was performed with 100 bp reads on an Illumina HiSeq2000. Raw data were processed with SOAPnuke, discarding reads with adapters, uncalled bases, mean Phred below 15, or no exact constant-primer or identifier match. High-quality paired reads were merged using COPE v1.2.5, and each unique nucleotide sequence was defined as a clonotype. MiTCR v1.1 was used to align the clonotypes against IMGT TRBV, TRBD and TRBJ reference segments. Only V-J combinations with frequency above 0.0001, covering about 99% of repertoires, were analysed. A TCS score was defined as the ratio of F50 (clonal expansion) to E x V (chaos), with BLOSUM62-based TCRdist applied between CDR3 peptides within each V-J. Welch's t-statistics and random forest reduced around 550 V-J features to fewer than 15, which were used in a naive Bayes classifier (R e1071). Sample size was not statistically predetermined, and blinding of investigators to group allocation was not performed. TCR Vbeta CDR3 sequencing of 140 or so peripheral blood samples (around 45 ophthalmopathy, under 80 hyperthyroidism and some 17 progressor patients) is reported in the paper.

The chain joins TRBV6-2 or TRBV6-3 to TRBJ2-3; the D gene is possibly TRBD1 or TRBD2, with 6 bases matching each. This TCR was sampled from a woman aged 25-40 years with Graves disease. Donor details come from another sample of the same person, matched by shared clones. Sample: peripheral blood mononuclear cells (PBMCs), taken at new diagnosis, from a patient treated with antithyroid drugs. The CDR3 reads as follows: CASRSQGFRESGPDTQYF. At the DNA level, the sequence is TGTGCCAGCAGATCCCAGGGGTTCCGGGAGTCCGGCCCAGATACGCAGTATTTT.